This T cell receptor (beta chain) emerged from a study of shared clonotypes between healthy human individuals. Note on this clone: Its antigen is unidentified.

It was at deep level that the assay was run. Genomic DNA per cell subset filled all wells of several immunoSEQ plates. The repertoire was sequenced with immunoSEQ multiplex PCR; TCRdb's copy has only in-frame clones and lacks some. This sample carries millions of clones, about 95% of them seen once, and the ten largest clones take approximately 0.13%. General study points: Generation probabilities were higher for clonotypes shared across all four sorted-subset donors than for unshared ones.

The TCR comes from a man aged 18 to 30 in good health. Sequencing used naive CD4+ T cells sorted from blood. Subset here: CD45RA+ positively selected.

The CDR3 nucleotides are TGTGCCAGCAGTGATGGGGAGACCCAGTACTTC. Translating gives CASSDGETQYF. The chain recombines TRBV2 with TRBJ2-5, with D hard to call. The CDR3 extends over 11 amino acids. Germline CDR1 is SNHLY and CDR2 is FYNNEI. Trimming left V 3 bases short and J 5 bases short, with 4 bases between. Full variable domain (rest looked up from reference TRBV2 and TRBJ2-5): EPEVTQTPSHQVTQMGQEVILRCVPISNHLYFYWYRQILGQKVEFLVSFYNNEISEKSEIFDDQFSVERPDGSNFTLKIRSTKLEDSAMYFCASSDGETQYFGPGTRLLVL.